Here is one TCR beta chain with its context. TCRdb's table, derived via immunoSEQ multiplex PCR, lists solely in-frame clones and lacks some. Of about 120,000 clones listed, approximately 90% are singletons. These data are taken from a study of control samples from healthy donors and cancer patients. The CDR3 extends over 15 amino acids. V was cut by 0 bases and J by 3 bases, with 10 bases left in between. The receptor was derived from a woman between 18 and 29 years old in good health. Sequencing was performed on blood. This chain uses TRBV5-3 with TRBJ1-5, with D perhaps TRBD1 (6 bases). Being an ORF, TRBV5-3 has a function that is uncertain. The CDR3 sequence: CARSLEGEVNQPQHF. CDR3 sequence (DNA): TGTGCCAGAAGCTTGGAGGGGGAAGTCAATCAGCCCCAGCATTTT.